Below, 13 T cell receptor beta chains from the same sample are listed, as sequenced in a study of blood T cell repertoires in COVID-19. The method was immunoSEQ multiplex PCR; TCRdb's version includes in-frame clones alone and lacks a portion of them. The sample records 320,000 or so clones, about 87% being singletons. Specimen: PBMCs or T cells enriched from blood (not recorded which). The origin of the receptors is a man younger than 45 who had recovered from COVID-19.

The chain recombines TRBV29-1 with TRBJ1-2; possibly TRBD1 for D (5 bases). This CDR3 contains 11 residues. The germline gives CDR1 SQVTM, CDR2 ANQGSEA. V was clipped by 5 bases and J by 4 bases, with 8 bases between them. The CDR3 DNA reads as TGCAGCGTTCTAAGGGGCTATGGCTACACCTTC. This gives the protein CSVLRGYGYTF.

The chain has TRBV5-4 and TRBJ2-7; D may be TRBD1 (5 bases). V lost 0 bases to trimming and J lost 6 bases, with 13 bases between them. CDR1 and CDR2 from the germline V gene are SGHNT and YYREEE (reference sequence). This CDR3 spans 14 amino acids. CDR3 nucleotides: TGTGCCAGCAGCTTGGAGGCAGGGTCGGGCGAGCAGTACTTC. This encodes CASSLEAGSGEQYF.

The rearrangement joins TRBV19 to TRBJ1-1, with a possible D match to TRBD1 (5 bases). The germline V gene encodes CDR1 LNHDA and CDR2 SQIVND (reference sequence). Deletions cut 5 bases from V and 2 bases from J, with 12 bases between. The CDR3 spans 14 residues. CDR3 loop: CASSSTVLNTEAFF. CDR3 nucleotide sequence: TGTGCCAGTAGTTCGACAGTATTAAACACTGAAGCTTTCTTT.

The chain has TRBV4-1 and TRBJ2-2; 7 nucleotides line up with TRBD2. Germline CDR1 reads MGHRA; CDR2 reads YSYEKL. The V and J ends lost 4 bases and 4 bases, in that order; junction bases with no gene match: 9. The CDR3 spans 16 residues. CDR3 loop: CASSREGSSSTGELFF. The CDR3 nucleotides are TGCGCCAGCAGCCGGGAGGGGTCTAGTAGCACCGGGGAGCTGTTTTTT.

This sequence joins TRBV19 and TRBJ1-2, with D possibly matching TRBD1 (6 bases). Germline V gene data show CDR1 as LNHDA and CDR2 as SQIVND (reference sequence). V dropped 7 bases and J dropped 2 bases, with 20 bases sitting between them. There are 16 residues in the CDR3. The CDR3: CASIPLGAAFNYGYTF. CDR3 bases: TGTGCCAGTATCCCTTTGGGGGCAGCCTTCAACTATGGCTACACCTTC.

The rearrangement uses TRBV3-1 (or the pseudogene TRBV3-2) and TRBJ2-7; D might be TRBD2 (6 bases). CDR1 is LGHDT, CDR2 YNNKEL, per germline (reference sequence). Trimming removed 4 bases at V and 7 bases at J, with 14 bases between. This CDR3 contains 13 residues. The DNA of the CDR3 is TGTGCCAGCAGCCGTGGACAAGGGAGGGAGCAGTACTTC. It encodes CASSRGQGREQYF.

The chain joins TRBV23-1 to TRBJ2-7, with 7 positions matching TRBD1. TRBV23-1 is treated as an ORF (open reading frame) with a function not yet certain. Germline trimming cut 7 bases from V and 2 bases from J; bases unmatched to any gene: 5. This CDR3 is built from 13 residues. The DNA of the CDR3 is TGCGCCAGCATCGGGACAGAAGCCTACGAGCAGTACTTC. Protein product: CASIGTEAYEQYF.

The CDR3 region has the DNA TGTGCCAGCAGCTTAGATCTCGGTGGGGCGGGGTCACACAATGAGCAGTTCTTC. It yields the protein CASSLDLGGAGSHNEQFF. This chain connects TRBV7-9 to TRBJ2-1; D possibly corresponds to TRBD2 (6 bases). Germline V lookup: CDR1 SEHNR, CDR2 FQNEAQ (reference sequence). There are 18 residues in the CDR3. Trimming took 1 base from V and 5 from J, leaving 21 bases between them.

The count of this clone is one. This chain uses TRBV5-4 with TRBJ2-3, with 8 bases fitting TRBD2. The CDR3 sequence is 16 residues long. V dropped 4 bases and J dropped 4; count of bases not matched to a gene: 11. Germline V gives CDR1 SGHNT, CDR2 YYREEE (reference sequence). CDR3 protein: CASSPGGAGGSDTQYF. In nucleotides, the CDR3 is TGTGCCAGCAGCCCGGGCGGGGCGGGGGGTTCAGATACGCAGTATTTT.

The genes are TRBV11-3 and TRBJ2-7, with 9 positions matching TRBD1. CDR1 and CDR2 (germline): SGHNT, YENEEA. V shed 0 bases, J shed 6 bases, and the junction held 0 bases outside the gene matches. CDR3 length equals 13 residues. In DNA form, the CDR3 reads TGTGCCAGCAGCTTAGAGACAGGGGGCGAGCAGTACTTC. Encoded protein: CASSLETGGEQYF.

CDR3 amino acids: CAISGASAGGYTF. The CDR3 DNA is TGTGCCATCAGTGGGGCCTCTGCTGGGGGCTACACCTTC. The V gene is TRBV10-3, the J gene TRBJ1-2, with D unclear. This CDR3 has 13 residues. Trimming shortened V by 4 bases and J by 8 bases, and 14 bases separated the two germline ends. Germline V gives CDR1 ENHRY, CDR2 SYGVKD.

The V gene is TRBV11-2, the J gene TRBJ1-4; D call uncertain. Germline V gene sequence: CDR1 SGHAT, CDR2 FQNNGV. The length of the CDR3 is 13 residues. V lost 3 bases, J lost 0 bases, and 2 bases lay in between. CDR3 amino acids: CASSFSTNEKLFF. CDR3 sequence (DNA): TGTGCCAGCAGCTTCTCAACTAATGAAAAACTGTTTTTT.

The CDR3: CASSPGGGQETQYF. CDR3 sequence (DNA): TGTGCCAGCAGCCCCGGGGGGGGGCAAGAGACCCAGTACTTC. The genes are TRBV3-1 (or the pseudogene TRBV3-2) and TRBJ2-5; 8 bases are shared with TRBD2. The ends lost 4 bases at V and 2 bases at J; junction bases unmatched: 3. Per the germline V gene, CDR1 is LGHDT and CDR2 is YNNKEL (reference sequence). CDR3 size: 14 residues.